This entry lists 12 T cell receptor beta chains sequenced from one sample in a study of chemoradiotherapy in HPV16-positive cancers. Assay used: immunoSEQ multiplex PCR; TCRdb lists only in-frame clones, some missing. The table lists 2,000 to 2,500 clones, about 89% of them singletons. The source was tumor tissue, collected from a patient who underwent chemoradiotherapy. The origin of the receptors is a human donor with HPV-associated anogenital cancer.

This clone occurred once. The rearrangement links TRBV6-5 to TRBJ2-2, with D tentatively TRBD1 (6 bases). Trimming removed 6 bases from V and 0 bases from J, with 11 bases in between. Looked up from germline, CDR1 is MNHEY and CDR2 is SVGAGI. The CDR3 spans 15 residues. CDR3 residues: CASRYDRSNTGELFF. The CDR3 DNA sequence: TGTGCCAGCAGATATGACAGGTCGAACACCGGGGAGCTGTTTTTT.

The V gene is TRBV2, the J gene TRBJ2-6, with 7 bases lining up with TRBD2. The ends lost 2 bases at V and 2 bases at J; junction bases unmatched: 9. Germline V gives CDR1 SNHLY, CDR2 FYNNEI. This CDR3 has 18 amino acids. The CDR3 coding sequence is TGTGCCAGCAGTGAATGGGGGTTCGCGGGAGCTGGGGCCAACGTCCTGACTTTC. Protein product: CASSEWGFAGAGANVLTF.

J is TRBJ1-5 and V is TRBV10-3; TRBD1 matches at 7 bases. V trimming: 10 bases; J trimming: 4 bases; junction bases outside the gene matches: 13. Germline V gene sequence: CDR1 ENHRY, CDR2 SYGVKD. This CDR3 region has 15 residues. The CDR3 DNA is TGTGCCACCAGGCGAGAGACAGGGATGAATCAGCCCCAGCATTTT. The encoded protein is CATRRETGMNQPQHF.

CDR3 coding DNA: TGTGCCAGCAGCTTGTTAGGCGGGGAGCTGTTTTTT. The encoded protein is CASSLLGGELFF. V usage is TRBV27 and J usage is TRBJ2-2; D not resolved. Germline V CDR1 and CDR2: MNHEY, SMNVEV (reference sequence). CDR3 length: 12 residues. Trimming stripped 6 bases from V and 7 bases from J, with 9 bases between.

The V call is TRBV5-6, the J call TRBJ2-7, with unresolved D. The ends were cut back, 2 bases at V and 0 bases at J, with 9 bases in the middle. The CDR3 runs 14 residues. Germline V gene lookup returns CDR1 SGHDT and CDR2 YYEEEE. CDR3 sequence reads: CASSFGYSSYEQYF. In DNA form, the CDR3 reads TGTGCCAGCAGCTTTGGATACAGCTCCTACGAGCAGTACTTC.

V gene TRBV27 combines with J gene TRBJ2-5, with D uncertain. Germline CDR1 is MNHEY and CDR2 is SMNVEV (reference sequence). There are 14 residues in the CDR3. V gave up 3 bases and J gave up 2 bases, with 10 bases separating them. Here the CDR3 reads CASSLEPSQETQYF. CDR3 in DNA: TGTGCCAGCAGTTTGGAACCATCACAAGAGACCCAGTACTTC.

The chain joins TRBV9 to TRBJ2-7, with no clear D. The CDR3 loop spans 16 amino acids. The V and J ends lost 1 base and 2 bases respectively, with 16 bases between them. In germline, CDR1 is SGDLS, CDR2 YYNGEE. This chain's CDR3 is CASSVSPLTEPYEQYF. The CDR3 DNA reads TGTGCCAGCAGCGTATCCCCCCTCACGGAACCCTACGAGCAGTACTTC.

V and J are TRBV6-1 and TRBJ1-1; D is ambiguous. Per germline, CDR1 MNHNS and CDR2 SASEGT. The V gene lost 7 bases and the J gene lost 0 bases, with 6 bases spanning the gap. The CDR3 contains 12 residues. This chain's CDR3 is CASKDLNTEAFF. CDR3 sequence (DNA): TGTGCCAGCAAAGACCTGAACACTGAAGCTTTCTTT.

The chain is built from TRBV5-1 and TRBJ2-7, with TRBD1 matching over 7 bases. The CDR3 sequence is 15 residues long. In germline, CDR1 is SGHRS, CDR2 YFSETQ. V was clipped by 1 base and J by 1 base; unmatched bases: 5. CDR3 amino acids: CASSLRRDRSYEQYF. CDR3 nucleotides: TGCGCCAGCAGCTTGCGACGGGACAGATCCTACGAGCAGTACTTC.

The genes are TRBV28 and TRBJ1-5, with TRBD1 matching over 7 bases. Looked up from germline, CDR1 is MDHEN and CDR2 is SYDVKM. The CDR3 covers 14 residues. Trimming took 2 bases from V and 4 from J; bases not matched to a gene: 2. As DNA, the CDR3 is TGTGCCAGCAGTTTAAGGGGGCTGAATCAGCCCCAGCATTTT. Translating gives CASSLRGLNQPQHF.

The CDR3 DNA reads as TGCAGCGCTCGACCCAGCGGAGACGGGGAGCTGTTTTTT. This encodes CSARPSGDGELFF. This chain joins TRBV29-1 and TRBJ2-2; D perhaps matches TRBD2 (5 bases). The CDR3 is 13 residues long. Germline CDR1 reads SQVTM; CDR2 reads ANQGSEA. V gave up 7 bases and J gave up 7 bases, with 16 bases separating them.

CDR3 amino acids: CASSPTVTFSGNTIYF. In DNA, the CDR3 is TGTGCCAGCAGCCCGACTGTGACCTTCTCTGGAAACACCATATATTTT. The chain is built from TRBV4-2 and TRBJ1-3; no clear D. Germline V gene sequence: CDR1 LGHNA, CDR2 YNFKEQ. Trimming cost V 4 bases and J 0 bases, with 13 bases left between them. The CDR3 runs 16 residues.